Reported below is one T cell receptor beta chain. This clone was found a few times. Its antigen is unknown. It has no much larger one-base neighbor in the sample; base qualities were not kept. The cohort consisted of 600 to 750 healthy bone marrow donors. Cohort members were all nominally healthy when sampled, although unrecorded immune exposures were likely present. The donor tested CMV seronegative, placing the donor among the roughly 400 seronegative members of the cohort. Each donor provided a peripheral blood sample, and peripheral blood mononuclear cells were used for TCR beta sequencing. Genomic DNA was extracted from the blood cell samples with the Qiagen DNeasy Blood Extraction Kit. This sample is part of a study of cytomegalovirus exposure and HLA in healthy donors (dated by TCRdb to the late 2010s). Turning to the overall study: An earlier analysis of approximately 640 of the donors reported 250 to 300 Gb of sequence data and more than 90 million unique TCR beta sequences from 150 million to 200 million T cells. The study was designed to test whether signatures of past pathogen exposure could be identified by cataloging public T cell receptors. Around 320 gigabases of sequencing data and approximately 84 million unique TCR sequences were included in an early release covering about 620 HLA-typed donors. The genetic ancestry cluster associated with self-reported Caucasian donors included 65% to 90% of the 398 genotyped donors. Class I and class II HLA loci were covered by the typing at four-digit resolution. To predict cytomegalovirus infection status, the study brought together high-throughput TCR immunosequencing, statistical association of individual TCRs with disease status, and machine learning. A separate validation cohort of some 130 different subjects was used in addition to the 666-subject first cohort. Among some 400 genotyped donors of the cohort, an average of approximately 200,000 unique TCR beta nucleotide sequences was sequenced per donor, of which roughly 17% were non-productive. Donor age, sex, ethnicity and CMV serostatus were compiled together with the repertoire data. All discovery cohort repertoires had been generated on a single sequencing platform. The number of typed donors differed by locus: roughly 620-630 for A, B, C, DRB1 and DQB1; roughly 510 for DQA1; 606 for DPA1; and some 470 for DPB1. Roughly five DR-DQ haplotypes were handled as single units for association and clustering because linkage in the cohort was strong. The later analysis used no new phenotypic data to find candidate immune exposures, relying instead on TCR beta sequences and their occurrence across donors. The study profiled the T cell repertoires of 500 to 800 subjects by immunosequencing and related them to cytomegalovirus serostatus. In an earlier analysis of 500 to 650 of the donors, high-throughput TCR beta sequencing was used to judge whether each TCR beta V gene segment behaved as functional or pseudogenic. In a later analysis, previously published TCR beta repertoires from several hundred donors were re-analyzed and high-resolution HLA genotyping was added so that TCR occurrence patterns could be studied. In a later genetic analysis, genome-wide SNP genotypes for about 65% of the 666 donors were used, and that subset was treated as a discovery cohort. Study-level results and caveats: The sequencing pipeline was judged likely to have produced a cluster of highly shared sequence variants as a technical artifact. While some public TCRs were present in many individuals, most TCR sequences turned up only very rarely across donors. The study listed 150 to 200 TCR beta chains as associated with cytomegalovirus. When HLA alleles, especially DR and DQ, strongly co-occurred, attributing TCR associations to individual alleles was difficult. An earlier analysis of approximately 570 of the donors showed that most TCR beta V segments appeared in productive rearrangements either about 87% or about 30% of the time, which broadly matched IMGT annotations. Some IMGT-functional V segments, including TRBV6-2 and TRBV6-3, could not be told apart with the 87-base-pair reads, so those segments were excluded. Cytomegalovirus status was reported to be diagnosed by the classifier with high specificity and sensitivity in both the original and validation cohorts. In a later genetic analysis, fewer N-insertions in productive TCRs were reported among donors in an Asian-associated ancestry cluster than the roughly 710-donor mean. Correlated functional status among segregating V segments might be attributable to linkage disequilibrium, but an unknown experimental factor could not be ruled out. A further reported finding was that TCR beta sequences accurately predicted the HLA-A and HLA-B alleles for most subjects in the first cohort. According to a later analysis, TCR association rates differed among HLA loci, with DRB1 alleles showing the most associated TCRs and HLA-C alleles showing the fewest. In vitro tests confirmed that a few of the cytomegalovirus-associated TCR beta chains recognize cytomegalovirus antigens. A later analysis associated about 17,000 TCR beta sequences with specific HLA alleles at a false discovery rate of 0.05. In a later analysis, most CMV-associated TCR beta chains were found to appear HLA-restricted, with HLA associations seemingly driven largely by CMV exposure. Because counts were too low, some 17 rarely observed V segments, including chromosome 9 orphons, were excluded from the earlier analysis of about 500 of the donors. An association between a missense DCLRE1C variant and V-gene and J-gene trimming of TCR beta chains was found in a later genetic analysis and replicated in an independent cohort. It was suggested by the authors that the approach could potentially be generalized to other disease states and immunological phenotypes. In a later analysis, several top co-occurrence clusters were reported to appear linked to parvovirus B19, influenza, CMV and Epstein-Barr virus. In a later analysis, HLA-associated TCR beta chains were found to be more clonally expanded and to have lower generation probabilities than equally common non-associated chains. HLA typing was unavailable for some donors at each locus, so association tests used only the typed subset. Presence/absence analyses assumed roughly uniform sequencing depth across donors, an assumption that may not hold. CMV serostatus was the only immune exposure information available for the cohort. The cohort was sequenced for TCR beta chains only, and without alpha or paired-chain data the features that could be detected were limited.

Library construction relied on the immunoSEQ multiplex PCR assay. For the multiplex PCR, a mixture combining 60 forward primers for TCR Vbeta segments and 13 reverse primers for TCR Jbeta segments was used. The CDR3 region of rearranged TCR beta genes was amplified from genomic DNA with a multiplex PCR assay. The Illumina HiSeq System was used to sequence the amplified TCR beta libraries as 87-base-pair reads. Per the source publication's procedure: In a later analysis, tens of millions of unique TCR beta chains were counted across the roughly 610 repertoires, and approximately 9.9 million of these chains were shared by at least two donors. To remove PCR and sequencing errors, raw reads were error-corrected and collapsed into unique sequences using a nearest-neighbor algorithm that merged closely related sequences. V, D and J gene segments were assigned by aligning CDR3 sequences to IMGT reference sequences. For a sequence to be retained, a match of at least six nucleotides was required to both a V gene segment and a J gene segment. A rearrangement was called productive if the CDR3 had no stop codons and remained in frame with V and J, and every other rearrangement was called non-productive. CDR3 was defined according to IMGT convention as the region running from the second conserved V-encoded cysteine to the conserved J-encoded phenylalanine. The earlier analysis of roughly 590 of the donors excluded any sequence lacking an unambiguous match to a single V gene segment. An earlier analysis of a few hundred of the donors called V segments functional above 56.7% productive rearrangements and segregating when the between-donor standard deviation exceeded 5%. To diagnose cytomegalovirus status from the catalog of TCR beta chain sequences, a statistical classification framework was built. A later analysis assigned V and J genes by comparing TCR nucleotide sequences with IMGT/GENE-DB human TR gene sequences. A later analysis assigned CDR3 sequences and most-parsimonious VDJ recombination scenarios with the TCRdist pipeline. In a later analysis, every TCR beta chain was defined by the combination of its CDR3 amino acid sequence and its V-gene family, and reads without a unique V-gene family were dropped. A later analysis removed over 500 highly shared, low-generation-probability nucleotide sequences to deal with suspected cross-contamination and a sequencing artifact. For each public chain, a later analysis derived a clonal expansion index from normalized ranks of inferred template counts within each repertoire. In a later analysis, generation probabilities were computed with a VDJ recombination model fitted to out-of-frame rearrangements, and the resulting probabilities were checked against IGoR. A later analysis scored TCR-TCR, TCR-HLA and TCR-CMV co-occurrence with hypergeometric tests, applying a repertoire-size bias correction to TCR pairs. A later analysis estimated false discovery rates by permuting HLA or CMV assignments 20 times. In a later analysis, co-occurring TCRs were grouped using DBSCAN, with TCRdist sequence similarity added in when clustering inside HLA-allele-positive subsets. For co-occurrence clustering, repertoires with fewer than 30,000 or more than 120,000 public chains were excluded, along with roughly 5 repertoires with anomalous nucleotide sharing. TCRdb stores this immuneACCESS table with in-frame sequences only. Part of the clones is absent; in the studies checked, under half of the shortfall reflects unresolved V genes, and no reason is known for the rest. That table is the source of V, J and clone size, and D and trimming were worked out from the DNA. In all, the sample holds around 150,000 clones, and roughly four fifths of those were seen once. The ten largest clones take up under 2% of the sample.

The junction shows trimming of 5 bases on V and 4 bases on J, plus 21 bases between the germline ends. CDR1 and CDR2, looked up from the germline V gene, are SQVTM and ANQGSEA. Reading from cysteine to phenylalanine, the CDR3 counts 15 amino acids. Just the 45-base CDR3 DNA is kept, in frame starting at base 1. What was sequenced was PBMCs. The clonotype comes from a woman aged 18-29 years in good health and CMV-seronegative. The V and J segments used are TRBV29-1 and TRBJ2-7; the D gene is possibly TRBD1, with 5 bases matching. The nucleotide sequence reads TGCAGCGTTCGCCTGGGGCCAGGCCCCCAGTACGAGCAGTACTTC. Its translation is CSVRLGPGPQYEQYF.